This T cell receptor beta chain was sequenced in a study of blood T cell repertoires in COVID-19. This CDR3 has 14 residues. Germline values: CDR1 LNHDA, CDR2 SQIVND (reference sequence). V was clipped by 2 bases and J by 1 base, with 5 bases between them. Across fewer than 25 US areas, participants ranged in age from about 18 to 90 years. Participants had their cohort set by participant-reported clinical history. Some clones are missing from TCRdb's copy, which holds only in-frame ones; the method was immunoSEQ multiplex PCR. The sample lists around 200,000 clones, 75% to 90% occurring once. The sequence derives from a young man who had recovered from COVID-19. J is TRBJ2-2 and V is TRBV19; D is unresolved. The material sequenced was PBMCs or T cells enriched from blood (not recorded which). Here the CDR3 reads CASSIPGNTGELFF. CDR3 nucleotides: TGTGCCAGTAGTATACCGGGGAACACCGGGGAGCTGTTTTTT.